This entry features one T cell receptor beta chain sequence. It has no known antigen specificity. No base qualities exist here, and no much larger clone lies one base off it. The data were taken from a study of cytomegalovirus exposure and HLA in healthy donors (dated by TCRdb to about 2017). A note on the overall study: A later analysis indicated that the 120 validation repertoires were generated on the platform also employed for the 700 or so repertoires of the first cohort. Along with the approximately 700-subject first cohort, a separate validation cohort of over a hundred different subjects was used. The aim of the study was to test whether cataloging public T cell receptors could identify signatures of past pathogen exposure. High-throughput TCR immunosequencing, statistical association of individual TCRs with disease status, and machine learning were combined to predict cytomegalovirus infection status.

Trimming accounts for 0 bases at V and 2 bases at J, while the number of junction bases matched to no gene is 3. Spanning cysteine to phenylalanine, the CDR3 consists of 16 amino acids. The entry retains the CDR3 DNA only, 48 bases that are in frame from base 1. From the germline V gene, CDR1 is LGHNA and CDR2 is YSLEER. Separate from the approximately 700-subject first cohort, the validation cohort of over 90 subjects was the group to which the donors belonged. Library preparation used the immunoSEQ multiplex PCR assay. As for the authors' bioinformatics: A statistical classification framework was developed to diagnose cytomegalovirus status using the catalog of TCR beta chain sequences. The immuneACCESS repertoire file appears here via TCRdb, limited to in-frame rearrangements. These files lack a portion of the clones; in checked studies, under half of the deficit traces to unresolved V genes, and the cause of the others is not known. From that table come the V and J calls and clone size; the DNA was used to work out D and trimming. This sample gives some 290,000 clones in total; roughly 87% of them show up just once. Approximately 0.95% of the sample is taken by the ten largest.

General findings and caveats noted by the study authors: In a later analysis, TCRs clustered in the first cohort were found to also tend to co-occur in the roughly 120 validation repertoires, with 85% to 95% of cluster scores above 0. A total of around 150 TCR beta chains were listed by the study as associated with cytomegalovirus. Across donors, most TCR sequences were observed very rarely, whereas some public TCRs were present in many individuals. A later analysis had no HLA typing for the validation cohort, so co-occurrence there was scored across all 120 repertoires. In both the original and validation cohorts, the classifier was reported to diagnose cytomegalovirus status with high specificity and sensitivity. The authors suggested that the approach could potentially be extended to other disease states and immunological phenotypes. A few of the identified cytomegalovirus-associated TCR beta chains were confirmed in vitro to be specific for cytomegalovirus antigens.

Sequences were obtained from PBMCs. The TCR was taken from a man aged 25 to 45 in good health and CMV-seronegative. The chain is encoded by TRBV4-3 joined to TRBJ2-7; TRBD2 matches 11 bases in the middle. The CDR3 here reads CASSQDPSGGTYEQYF. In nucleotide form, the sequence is TGCGCCAGCAGCCAAGATCCTAGCGGGGGGACCTACGAGCAGTACTTC.